The present T cell receptor beta chain was sequenced within a study of blood T cell repertoires in COVID-19. Across the study: The United States, Italy and Spain were the sources of the acute and convalescent COVID-19 samples.

TCRdb's copy holds only in-frame clones and misses some; the assay was immunoSEQ multiplex PCR. The sample shows roughly 200,000 clones, about four fifths of them seen only once. The clonotype comes from a woman in her 40s with COVID-19, enrolled during active disease. Sequencing used peripheral blood.

CDR3 residues: CASSLTGPLYGYTF. CDR3 in DNA: TGTGCCAGCAGCTTAACAGGTCCCCTCTATGGCTACACCTTC. The chain links TRBV7-8 to TRBJ1-2, with a possible D match to TRBD1 (5 bases). The CDR3 spans 14 residues. Germline V CDR1 and CDR2: SGHVS, FQNEAQ. With 2 bases removed from V and 4 bases from J, the gap between germline ends came to 11 bases.